This T cell receptor (beta chain) was documented in a study of OX40 agonist ivuxolimab in advanced cancers. Overall study: Patients received the agonistic anti-OX40 (CD134) antibody ivuxolimab. People in dose escalation had one of these cancers: hepatocellular carcinoma, melanoma, renal cell or head and neck cancer.

A word on this clone: Its target is unknown.

The table came from immunoSEQ multiplex PCR; TCRdb's copy has only in-frame clones and leaves some out. Among approximately 82,000 clones listed, 86% were seen once. Germline V gene lookup returns CDR1 GTSNPN and CDR2 SVGIG (reference sequence). The CDR3 has 14 residues. V gave up 5 bases and J gave up 0 bases, with 13 bases separating them. Study-level points and caveats: Partial responders at 0.1-3.0 mg/kg had among the lowest clonal expansion.

Blood got drawn at baseline, again on cycle 4 day 1, and then on cycle 7 day 1. Sequencing was performed on CD4+ or CD8+ T cells sorted from blood, taken in a trial of the OX40 agonist ivuxolimab. J is TRBJ2-5 and V is TRBV30, with D uncertain. This sequence originates from an adult with an advanced solid tumor such as melanoma, head and neck, liver or kidney cancer. In DNA form, the CDR3 reads TGTGCCTGGGGCGCGACGAACTACCAAGAGACCCAGTACTTC. Translating gives CAWGATNYQETQYF.